A single sample gave rise to the 29 T cell receptor beta chains below, sequenced in a study of blood T cells in healthy people across ages. With a J-beta primer mix and a sample-barcoded 5' primer, a second PCR ran about 6 to 11 cycles. A single record per CDR3 protein comes from TCRdb applying MiXCR to the 5' RACE reads. This table has 800,000 or so distinct CDR3 sequences, 46% appearing once. Sample: blood. These receptors all stem from an elderly man in good health.

This clonotype was detected only a few times. The gene calls are TRBV29-1 and TRBJ2-3, with TRBD2 matching 8 bases. V shed 5 bases, J shed 2 bases, and the junction held 6 bases outside the gene matches. The CDR3 is made up of 14 amino acids. From germline, CDR1 is SQVTM and CDR2 ANQGSEA. This CDR3 is CSVKPGLDTDTQYF. The CDR3 DNA reads as TGCAGCGTTAAACCGGGACTAGACACAGATACGCAGTATTTT.

On this clonotype: A much larger clone lies one base from this, so it may be a read error. The gene calls are TRBV20-1 and TRBJ2-1; 7 bases fit TRBD1. Per germline, CDR1 DFQATT and CDR2 SNEGSKA (reference sequence). V lost 8 bases to trimming and J lost 4 bases; unmatched junction nucleotides: 8. The CDR3 is made up of 13 amino acids. CDR3 loop: CSTGGQDYNEQFF. The CDR3 DNA is TGCAGTACTGGCGGACAGGATTACAATGAGCAGTTCTTC.

The chain links TRBV5-1 to TRBJ1-1; D uncertain. Germline loops: CDR1 SGHRS, CDR2 YFSETQ. V lost 3 bases and J lost 6, with 18 bases in between. CDR3 size: 15 residues. The CDR3 DNA sequence: TGCGCCAGCAGCTCCCTTGGCATCGGCGACTCTGAAGCTTTCTTT. Translation: CASSSLGIGDSEAFF.

About this clonotype itself: A much larger clone lies a single base off, so this may be a read error. This rearrangement joins TRBV14 to TRBJ2-5, with 8 bases identical to TRBD2. J lost 4 bases, V lost 1 base, and 5 bases had no gene match. Germline values: CDR1 SGHDN, CDR2 FVKESK. The CDR3 length is 15 residues. CDR3 residues: CASSQALADRETQYF. The CDR3 DNA is TGTGCCAGCAGCCAAGCACTAGCGGACCGAGAGACCCAGTACTTC.

This clonotype was counted only a few times. The chain combines TRBV7-2 with TRBJ2-1, with D possibly being TRBD2 (7 bases). Germline V gives CDR1 SGHTA, CDR2 FQGNSA. This CDR3 comprises 16 residues. Trimming left V 0 bases short and J 6 bases short, with 15 bases between. CDR3 protein: CASSLAFEGGVNEQFF. Here the CDR3 DNA reads TGTGCCAGCAGCTTAGCCTTTGAGGGGGGGGTCAATGAGCAGTTCTTC.

The genes are TRBV10-3 and TRBJ2-2; TRBD1 might be the D (5 bases). Germline CDR1 and CDR2: ENHRY and SYGVKD. This CDR3 region has 14 residues. V lost 7 bases and J 0 bases, leaving 9 bases between the germline ends. The CDR3 nucleotides are TGTGCCATCAATGCACAGGCGAACACCGGGGAGCTGTTTTTT. Protein product: CAINAQANTGELFF.

The V and J genes are TRBV24-1 and TRBJ2-7; tentative D call: TRBD1 (7 bases). There are 13 residues in the CDR3. Per germline, CDR1 KGHDR and CDR2 SFDVKD. V was shortened by 11 bases and J by 7 bases, with 20 bases between the two germline ends. The CDR3 protein is CASRVLTGREQYF. CDR3 sequence (DNA): TGTGCCAGCAGAGTTTTGACAGGGAGGGAGCAGTACTTC.

This clonotype has a handful of counts. This chain links TRBV20-1 with TRBJ2-3; D perhaps matches TRBD2 (6 bases). Germline V gene data show CDR1 as DFQATT and CDR2 as SNEGSKA (reference sequence). Between the trimmed V and J ends, which lost 3 bases and 5 bases, there was a span of 15 bases. The CDR3 consists of 14 residues. CDR3 nucleotides: TGCAGTGCTAGGGTCCCTGGGGGGTTAGATACGCAGTATTTT. Its translation is CSARVPGGLDTQYF.

This clonotype was counted at least ten times. The rearrangement uses TRBV12-3 or TRBV12-4 and TRBJ2-1; D perhaps matches TRBD2 (6 bases). The CDR3 sequence is 17 residues long. V was shortened by 5 bases and J by 7 bases, with 24 bases between the two germline ends. The CDR3 DNA reads TGTGCCAGCAGTCCGGAGTTCGGGAGTGACTCGGGGAATGAGCAGTTCTTC. This encodes CASSPEFGSDSGNEQFF.

This sequence joins TRBV9 and TRBJ1-2; D remains ambiguous. Germline values: CDR1 SGDLS, CDR2 YYNGEE. V lost 2 bases to trimming and J lost 12 bases, with 20 bases between them. The CDR3 runs 14 residues. CDR3: CASSVLETGSGHTF. CDR3 nucleotide sequence: TGTGCCAGCAGCGTCCTGGAGACGGGAAGCGGCCACACCTTC.

The chain carries TRBV30 and TRBJ2-6; a weak D match, TRBD1 (5 bases). Germline CDR1 GTSNPN, CDR2 SVGIG (reference sequence). Trimming pared 4 bases from V and 2 bases from J, leaving 6 bases between. The CDR3 extends over 13 amino acids. The CDR3 region has the DNA TGTGCCTGGAAACAGGCTGGGGCCAACGTCCTGACTTTC. Protein: CAWKQAGANVLTF. The entire variable domain, with the rest obtained from reference TRBV30 and TRBJ2-6, is as follows: SQTIHQWPATLVQPVGSPLSLECTVEGTSNPNLYWYRQAAGRGLQLLFYSVGIGQISSEVPQNLSASRPQDRQFILSSKKLLLSDSGFYLCAWKQAGANVLTFGAGSRLTVL.

About this clonotype: One end of the junction varies from germline; a read error may be responsible. The V and J genes are TRBV20-1 and TRBJ2-1; TRBD2 might be the D (6 bases). Germline assignment: CDR1 DFQATT and CDR2 SNEGSKA (reference sequence). This CDR3 comprises 15 residues. The CDR3 sequence: CSARDSGLVYNERFF. CDR3 bases: TGCAGTGCTAGAGATTCGGGACTCGTCTACAATGAGCGGTTCTTC.

This clonotype was observed many times. The chain has TRBV25-1 and TRBJ2-1; TRBD2 might be the D (7 bases). The CDR3 has 15 amino acids. The ends were cut back, 0 bases at V and 8 bases at J, with 14 bases in the middle. In germline, CDR1 is MGHDK, CDR2 SYGVNS. This CDR3 is CASSEYGGAQDEQFF. In DNA form, the CDR3 reads TGTGCCAGCAGTGAATATGGGGGGGCCCAAGATGAGCAGTTCTTC.

This clonotype was counted between two and nine times. V is TRBV20-1 and J is TRBJ2-3, with 8 bases identical to TRBD1. CDR3 size: 16 residues. J lost 7 bases, V lost 0 bases, and 12 bases had no gene match. The germline CDR1 and CDR2 sequences are DFQATT and SNEGSKA (reference sequence). The CDR3 region has the DNA TGCAGTGCTAGAGATGTATCGGCAGGGGGCGAGAATACGCAGTATTTT. Encoded protein: CSARDVSAGGENTQYF.

The rearrangement links TRBV12-3 or TRBV12-4 to TRBJ2-7, with D uncertain. The CDR3 has 15 amino acids. V lost 6 bases to trimming and J lost 2 bases, with 17 bases between them. In nucleotides, the CDR3 is TGTGCCAGCAGGGATTCTCTAGGCCCGCCCTACGAGCAGTACTTC. It translates to CASRDSLGPPYEQYF.

V usage is TRBV11-2 and J usage is TRBJ2-1; D possibly corresponds to TRBD2 (7 bases). The length of the CDR3 is 16 residues. V lost 4 bases to trimming and J lost 7 bases, with 20 bases between them. Germline V gives CDR1 SGHAT, CDR2 FQNNGV. CDR3 region: CASSSRGGEFVNEQFF. CDR3 bases: TGTGCCAGCAGCTCCCGAGGGGGGGAGTTTGTGAATGAGCAGTTCTTC.

The rearrangement joins TRBV9 to TRBJ1-2; no definite D call. Germline V gene lookup returns CDR1 SGDLS and CDR2 YYNGEE. V lost 8 bases and J 12 bases, leaving 35 bases between the germline ends. The CDR3 spans 17 residues. CDR3 nucleotide sequence: TGTGCCAGGTACAGAGGTGATGAAGACCGGTCATTTCTGGGCAACACCTTC. Translation gives CARYRGDEDRSFLGNTF. Combining the CDR3 with reference TRBV9 and TRBJ1-2 gives the whole variable domain DSGVTQTPKHLITATGQRVTLRCSPRSGDLSVYWYQQSLDQGLQFLIQYYNGEERAKGNILERFSAQQFPDLHSELNLSSLELGDSALYFCARYRGDEDRSFLGNTFGSGTRLTVV.

This chain connects TRBV28 to TRBJ2-5; D is undetermined. The CDR3 sequence is 14 residues long. V lost 5 bases and J lost 2, with 12 bases in between. Germline CDR1 MDHEN, CDR2 SYDVKM. CDR3 sequence reads: CASSTPRAQETQYF. CDR3 nucleotide sequence: TGTGCCAGCAGTACCCCCCGGGCTCAAGAGACCCAGTACTTC.

This chain connects TRBV12-3 or TRBV12-4 to TRBJ1-5, with 8 bases fitting TRBD1. The CDR3 loop spans 14 amino acids. Losses at the gene ends were 6 bases for V and 4 bases for J; bases not matched to a gene: 5. CDR3 region: CASRTGTGNQPQHF. The CDR3 coding sequence is TGTGCCAGCAGAACCGGGACAGGTAATCAGCCCCAGCATTTT.

Worth noting for this clonotype: An end of the junction differs from the germline gene, which may be a read error. CDR3 sequence: CASSYSRGLAGGLFF. CDR3 nucleotides: TGTGCCAGCAGTTACTCCAGGGGGTTGGCCGGGGGGCTGTTTTTT. The J gene is TRBJ2-2, the V gene TRBV6-5, with D perhaps matching TRBD1 (7 bases). The CDR3 runs to 15 residues. Germline V lookup: CDR1 MNHEY, CDR2 SVGAGI.

This clonotype has ten or more counts. The CDR3 protein is CASSFGTSLKTQYF. For the CDR3, the DNA is TGTGCCAGCAGTTTCGGGACTAGCCTAAAGACCCAGTACTTC. V is TRBV12-3 or TRBV12-4 and J is TRBJ2-5, with TRBD2 matching 9 bases. Trimming removed 3 bases from V and 6 bases from J; junction bases left unmatched: 5. CDR3 size: 14 residues.

This clonotype was recorded a few times. The chain combines TRBV6-1 with TRBJ1-5; possible D gene TRBD1, 5 bases. The CDR3 consists of 14 residues. In germline, CDR1 is MNHNS, CDR2 SASEGT. V was cut by 4 bases and J by 2 bases, with 9 bases left in between. DNA for the CDR3: TGTGCCAGCAGTGCTTCGGGGGGCAATCAGCCCCAGCATTTT. Its translation: CASSASGGNQPQHF.

This clonotype came up a few times. The chain carries TRBV12-3 or TRBV12-4 and TRBJ2-1; TRBD2 matches 10 bases. V dropped 3 bases and J dropped 8; count of bases not matched to a gene: 10. CDR3 length: 16 amino acids. The CDR3 spells CASSFPASGSSDEQFF. The CDR3, as DNA: TGTGCCAGCAGTTTTCCCGCTAGCGGGAGTAGCGATGAGCAGTTCTTC.

This clonotype occurred once. The chain couples TRBV6-6 to TRBJ2-2, with D uncertain. There are 16 residues in the CDR3. The germline CDR1 and CDR2 sequences are MNHNY and SVGAGI (reference sequence). Trimming removed 2 bases from V and 1 base from J, with 11 bases in between. CDR3 residues: CASSYANLRNTGELFF. CDR3 coding DNA: TGTGCCAGCAGTTACGCCAACCTGAGGAACACCGGGGAGCTGTTTTTT.

V usage is TRBV7-2 and J usage is TRBJ2-3; TRBD1 might be the D (5 bases). Germline V gene lookup returns CDR1 SGHTA and CDR2 FQGNSA. Trimming took 5 bases from V and 4 from J, leaving 10 bases between them. CDR3 length equals 13 residues. CDR3 amino acids: CASSVRVSDTQYF. In nucleotides, the CDR3 is TGTGCCAGCAGCGTCAGGGTTTCAGATACGCAGTATTTT. Full variable domain (missing parts from reference TRBV7-2 and TRBJ2-3): GAGVSQSPSNKVTEKGKDVELRCDPISGHTALYWYRQSLGQGLEFLIYFQGNSAPDKSGLPSDRFSAERTGGSVSTLTIQRTQQEDSAVYLCASSVRVSDTQYFGPGTRLTVL.

This clonotype turned up a few times. A much bigger clone sits one base away, suggesting this may be a read error. The chain uses TRBV12-3 or TRBV12-4 and TRBJ2-7, with no clear D. This CDR3 comprises 13 residues. V gave up 1 base and J gave up 7 bases, with 11 bases separating them. Here the CDR3 reads CASSLGQNNEQYF. The CDR3 nucleotides read TGTGCCAGCAGTTTAGGGCAGAACAATGAGCAGTACTTC.

The chain is built from TRBV12-3 or TRBV12-4 and TRBJ2-1, with TRBD1 matching 9 bases. With V trimmed by 4 bases and J by 7 bases, 11 bases remained unmatched. CDR3 length: 16 residues. The CDR3 nucleotides read TGTGCCAGCAGTTACAGACGGACAGGGGCAGGGAATGAGCAGTTCTTC. It encodes CASSYRRTGAGNEQFF.

This clonotype turned up a few times. CDR3 loop: CASSSGPLGSYEQYF. DNA for the CDR3: TGTGCCAGCAGCTCCGGACCGCTAGGATCCTACGAGCAGTACTTC. This chain connects TRBV7-3 to TRBJ2-7; D is uncertain. This CDR3 comprises 15 residues. CDR1 is SGHTA, CDR2 FQGTGA, per germline. Trimming took off 4 bases at V and 1 base at J, with 14 bases between the two ends.

The count of this clonotype is one. This chain joins TRBV20-1 and TRBJ2-3; 8 bases agree with TRBD2. V lost 1 base and J lost 8; bases outside the gene matches: 5. From germline, CDR1 is DFQATT and CDR2 SNEGSKA (reference sequence). CDR3 length: 13 residues. In DNA, the CDR3 is TGCAGTGCTAGAGCCGACGGGGGGGGTACGCAGTATTTT. It encodes CSARADGGGTQYF.